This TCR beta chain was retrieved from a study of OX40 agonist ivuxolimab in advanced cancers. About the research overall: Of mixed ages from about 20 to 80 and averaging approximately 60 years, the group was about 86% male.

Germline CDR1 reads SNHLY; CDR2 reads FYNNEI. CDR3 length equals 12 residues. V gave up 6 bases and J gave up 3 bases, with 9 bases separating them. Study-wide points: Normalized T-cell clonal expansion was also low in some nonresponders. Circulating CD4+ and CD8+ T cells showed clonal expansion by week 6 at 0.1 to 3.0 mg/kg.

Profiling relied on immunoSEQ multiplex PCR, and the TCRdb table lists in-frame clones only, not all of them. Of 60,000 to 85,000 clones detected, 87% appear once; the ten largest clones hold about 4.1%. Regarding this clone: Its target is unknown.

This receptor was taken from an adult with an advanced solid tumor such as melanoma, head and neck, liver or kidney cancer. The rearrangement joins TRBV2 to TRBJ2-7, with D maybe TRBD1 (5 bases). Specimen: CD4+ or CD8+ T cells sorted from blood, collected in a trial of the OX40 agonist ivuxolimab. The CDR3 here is CASRADSYEQYF. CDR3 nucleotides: TGTGCCAGCAGGGCAGACAGCTACGAGCAGTACTTC.